This T cell receptor (beta chain) was sequenced during a study of response to subunit inactivated influenza vaccine. Findings and caveats of the study: It was the authors' suggestion that each seasonal influenza vaccination recruits few new T cells.

From the RT-PCR reads, TCRdb called clonotypes with MiXCR, one entry per CDR3 protein. The table lists hundreds of thousands of distinct CDR3 sequences, 6% to 9% of them singletons, with over 10% in the top ten. This clonotype was counted between two and nine times. Its antigen is currently unknown. The CDR3 is 16 amino acids. V was shortened by 4 bases and J by 2 bases, with 17 bases between the two germline ends. Germline CDR1 reads SEHNR; CDR2 reads FQNEAQ (reference sequence). This specimen consisted of PBMCs from blood, obtained around 2 years after vaccination. This sequence was found in a man between 50 and 69 years old who received an inactivated influenza vaccine. The chain carries TRBV7-9 and TRBJ1-2; perhaps TRBD1 as D (5 bases). The CDR3 sequence is CASSSPSQGRNYGYTF. As DNA, the CDR3 is TGTGCCAGCAGCTCCCCTAGCCAGGGAAGGAACTATGGCTACACCTTC.